These 25 T cell receptor beta chains originate from one sample sequenced in a study of cytomegalovirus exposure and HLA in healthy donors. TCRdb keeps only in-frame clones here, not all; method: immunoSEQ multiplex PCR. The repertoire includes tens of thousands of clones, over 95% of them detected once, and around 5% sits in the top ten. Sequencing used PBMCs. Source of these receptors: a woman under 30 in good health and CMV-seropositive.

This clone was seen just once. The gene calls are TRBV28 and TRBJ2-1; TRBD2 matches at 14 bases. The CDR3 is 17 residues long. Germline CDR1 is MDHEN and CDR2 is SYDVKM. V lost 4 bases, J lost 11 bases, and 13 bases stayed unmatched. This CDR3 reads CASSSPRSGTSGRKQFF. CDR3 in DNA: TGTGCCAGCAGTTCACCCCGCTCCGGGACTAGCGGGAGAAAGCAGTTCTTC.

The V gene is TRBV6-4, the J gene TRBJ2-5; D is ambiguous. The CDR3 loop spans 12 amino acids. CDR1 is MRHNA and CDR2 is SNTAGT in the germline V gene. The V end was cut by 0 bases, the J end by 9 bases, with 8 bases between. Here the CDR3 DNA reads TGTGCCAGCAGTGACTCGTTGAGTCCCCAGTACTTC. It yields the protein CASSDSLSPQYF.

The chain recombines TRBV7-2 with TRBJ1-4; 7 nucleotides match TRBD1. J lost 6 bases, V lost 5 bases, and 6 bases had no gene match. Germline V gene sequence: CDR1 SGHTA, CDR2 FQGNSA. The CDR3 consists of 14 residues. CDR3 in amino acids: CASSPRTGYEKLFF. The DNA for the CDR3 is TGTGCCAGCAGCCCTAGGACAGGTTATGAAAAACTGTTTTTT. The full variable domain, its missing parts supplied by reference TRBV7-2 and TRBJ1-4, is GAGVSQSPSNKVTEKGKDVELRCDPISGHTALYWYRQSLGQGLEFLIYFQGNSAPDKSGLPSDRFSAERTGGSVSTLTIQRTQQEDSAVYLCASSPRTGYEKLFFGSGTQLSVL.

The CDR3 reads CASSSTGGARLFF. As DNA, the CDR3 is TGTGCCAGCAGTTCCACAGGGGGCGCACGACTGTTTTTT. The chain recombines TRBV6-5 with TRBJ1-4, with 9 bases matching TRBD1. V was pared by 4 bases and J by 13 bases, with 7 bases of the junction left unmatched. The CDR3 is 13 residues long. Germline V lookup: CDR1 MNHEY, CDR2 SVGAGI.

This clone was picked up one time. The rearrangement joins TRBV7-6 to TRBJ1-2, with D perhaps TRBD1 (5 bases). The V gene lost 4 bases and the J gene lost 5 bases, with 14 bases spanning the gap. Germline CDR1 and CDR2: SGHVS and FNYEAQ. There are 14 residues in the CDR3. The CDR3: CASSSTKGKYGYTF. CDR3 bases: TGTGCCAGCAGCTCTACGAAGGGGAAGTATGGCTACACCTTC.

The V and J genes are TRBV19 and TRBJ2-1, with D tentatively TRBD1 (5 bases). Looked up from germline, CDR1 is LNHDA and CDR2 is SQIVND (reference sequence). The CDR3 has 12 amino acids. The V and J ends lost 1 base and 9 bases respectively, with 7 bases between them. DNA of the CDR3: TGTGCCAGTAGTATAGGGGGCGGTGAGCAGTTCTTC. It yields the protein CASSIGGGEQFF.

This chain joins TRBV25-1 and TRBJ1-2, with 10 nucleotides matching TRBD1. The germline V gene has CDR1 MGHDK and CDR2 SYGVNS. With 6 bases clipped from V and 4 bases from J, the junction kept 2 bases outside the gene matches. The CDR3 spans 13 residues. CDR3 coding DNA: TGTGCCAGCAGGGGACAGGGGCGCTATGGCTACACCTTC. Its protein is CASRGQGRYGYTF.

The chain links TRBV27 to TRBJ2-7; no clear D gene. From germline, CDR1 is MNHEY and CDR2 SMNVEV (reference sequence). There are 14 residues in the CDR3. Trimming shortened V by 5 bases and J by 5 bases, and 16 bases separated the two germline ends. The CDR3 loop reads CASSESVEYDEQYF. CDR3 bases: TGTGCCAGCAGTGAGAGCGTTGAGTATGACGAGCAGTACTTC.

The J gene is TRBJ1-5, the V gene TRBV28; D not resolved. The CDR3 is 14 amino acids. The V gene's germline CDR1 is MDHEN and CDR2 SYDVKM. Trimming stripped 1 base from V and 9 bases from J, with 13 bases between. CDR3 protein: CASSLSDSRAPQHF. The CDR3, as DNA: TGTGCCAGCAGTTTATCGGACTCAAGGGCGCCCCAGCATTTT.

The chain recombines TRBV7-9 with TRBJ1-4, with TRBD1 as a possible D gene (6 bases). The CDR3 has 17 amino acids. Trimming shortened V by 3 bases and J by 4 bases, and 18 bases separated the two germline ends. CDR1 and CDR2 from the germline V gene are SEHNR and FQNEAQ (reference sequence). The CDR3 DNA follows: TGTGCCAGCAGCTTCTCCGCAGGGGCCACCCTTAATGAAAAACTGTTTTTT. Its protein is CASSFSAGATLNEKLFF.

CDR3 protein: CASSFKTGLTSAIYF. The CDR3 nucleotides read TGTGCCAGCAGTTTCAAAACAGGCCTGACTAGCGCCATATATTTT. V usage is TRBV28 and J usage is TRBJ1-3; perhaps TRBD1 as D (5 bases). CDR1 and CDR2 from the germline V gene are MDHEN and SYDVKM. V was shortened by 3 bases and J by 11 bases, with 20 bases between the two germline ends. The length of the CDR3 is 15 residues.

The CDR3 region is CASSSLVQLSHEQYF. CDR3 bases: TGTGCCAGCAGTTCTCTGGTGCAACTCTCACACGAGCAGTACTTC. The V call is TRBV28, the J call TRBJ2-7; no definite D call. V lost 4 bases to trimming and J lost 5 bases, with 18 bases between them. The CDR3 length is 15 residues. Germline assignment: CDR1 MDHEN and CDR2 SYDVKM.

This rearrangement joins TRBV5-1 to TRBJ2-3, with 11 positions matching TRBD2. CDR1 SGHRS and CDR2 YFSETQ come from the germline V gene. Losses at the gene ends were 6 bases for V and 1 base for J; bases not matched to a gene: 4. The CDR3 runs 15 residues. DNA for the CDR3: TGCGCCAGCACTTTACTAGCGGGAGGCACAGATACGCAGTATTTT. The encoded protein is CASTLLAGGTDTQYF.

The V call is TRBV7-2, the J call TRBJ1-5, with D possibly being TRBD1 (6 bases). The germline gives CDR1 SGHTA, CDR2 FQGNSA. The CDR3 consists of 16 residues. V was pared by 2 bases and J by 4 bases, with 15 bases between. In DNA, the CDR3 is TGTGCCAGCAGCTTAAACTCCCCGGACAGAAATCAGCCCCAGCATTTT. Its protein product is CASSLNSPDRNQPQHF.

The rearrangement uses TRBV7-8 and TRBJ2-1; the match to TRBD2 covers 13 bases. In germline, CDR1 is SGHVS, CDR2 FQNEAQ. This CDR3 spans 18 amino acids. V was pared by 5 bases and J by 0 bases, with 7 bases of the junction left unmatched. The CDR3 DNA reads as TGTGCCAGCAGCCAAGGACTAGCGGGAGACAGCTCCTACAATGAGCAGTTCTTC. This translates into CASSQGLAGDSSYNEQFF.

The V gene is TRBV15, the J gene TRBJ2-7; TRBD2 matches 8 bases. The V gene's germline CDR1 is LNHNV and CDR2 YYDKDF (reference sequence). The V and J ends lost 1 base and 2 bases, in that order; junction bases with no gene match: 10. There are 17 residues in the CDR3. CDR3 in DNA: TGTGCCACCAGCAGAGGGTGGACTAGCATTCATCCCTACGAGCAGTACTTC. It codes for CATSRGWTSIHPYEQYF. The entire variable domain, with the rest obtained from reference TRBV15 and TRBJ2-7, is as follows: DAMVIQNPRYQVTQFGKPVTLSCSQTLNHNVMYWYQQKSSQAPKLLFHYYDKDFNNEADTPDNFQSRRPNTSFCFLDIRSPGLGDTAMYLCATSRGWTSIHPYEQYFGPGTRLTVT.

This clone has only one observation. The chain combines TRBV12-2 with TRBJ2-7; the D call in the table, TRBD2, was not verified against the DNA. TRBV12-2 is a pseudogene segment. The CDR3 sequence is 17 residues long. CDR3: CASRLVSVGRGVYEQYF. The DNA for the CDR3 is TGTGCAAGTCGCTTAGTTTCCGTGGGGAGGGGAGTGTACGAGCAGTACTTC.

This clone was recorded once. The chain links TRBV6-1 to TRBJ2-2, with D possibly TRBD2 on 6 matching bases. V was clipped by 7 bases and J by 0 bases, with 12 bases between them. CDR1 and CDR2 (germline): MNHNS, SASEGT. The CDR3 has 15 residues. The CDR3 spells CASTRGVANTGELFF. In DNA, the CDR3 is TGTGCCAGCACGCGCGGGGTCGCGAACACCGGGGAGCTGTTTTTT.

The rearrangement joins TRBV5-4 to TRBJ1-2; TRBD1 matches at 7 bases. The CDR3 extends over 13 amino acids. The germline CDR1 and CDR2 sequences are SGHNT and YYREEE (reference sequence). The trim removed 6 bases at V and 3 bases at J, leaving 5 bases unmatched. The CDR3 sequence is CASTQGVHYGYTF. The CDR3 bases are TGTGCCAGCACTCAGGGGGTTCACTATGGCTACACCTTC.

The chain couples TRBV5-6 to TRBJ1-5; D ambiguous. Germline assignment: CDR1 SGHDT and CDR2 YYEEEE. V was pared by 1 base and J by 3 bases, with 11 bases between. The CDR3 length is 15 residues. CDR3 in amino acids: CASSLQAGTNQPQHF. The CDR3 region has the DNA TGTGCCAGCAGCTTGCAGGCTGGCACCAATCAGCCCCAGCATTTT.

The count of this clone is one. The chain has TRBV12-5 and TRBJ2-3; 7 positions match TRBD2. The ends lost 2 bases at V and 1 base at J; junction bases unmatched: 3. The CDR3 has 15 amino acids. The germline V gene encodes CDR1 LGHNT and CDR2 FRNRAP. DNA for the CDR3: TGTGCTAGTGGTTTGAGTCGGGAGGGCACAGATACGCAGTATTTT. Translated, it gives CASGLSREGTDTQYF. Variable domain in full (rest from reference TRBV12-5 and TRBJ2-3): DARVTQTPRHKVTEMGQEVTMRCQPILGHNTVFWYRQTMMQGLELLAYFRNRAPLDDSGMPKDRFSAEMPDATLATLKIQPSEPRDSAVYFCASGLSREGTDTQYFGPGTRLTVL.

This sequence joins TRBV5-8 and TRBJ2-1, with 8 bases matching TRBD1. V was pared by 6 bases and J by 7 bases, with 12 bases of the junction left unmatched. Germline V gives CDR1 SGHTS, CDR2 YDEGEE. The CDR3 has 15 residues. The CDR3 region is CASTQGASPENEQFF. The CDR3 nucleotides read TGTGCCAGCACCCAGGGGGCGAGCCCGGAGAATGAGCAGTTCTTC.

The rearrangement links TRBV27 to TRBJ2-1, with 10 bases that match TRBD2. J was trimmed by 7 bases and V by 7 bases; bases with no gene match: 10. This CDR3 contains 15 residues. Germline V gene data show CDR1 as MNHEY and CDR2 as SMNVEV (reference sequence). The CDR3: CASNDAPAGGNEQFF. The CDR3 bases are TGTGCCAGCAATGACGCCCCAGCGGGGGGGAATGAGCAGTTCTTC.

V and J are TRBV6-5 and TRBJ2-1; perhaps TRBD2 as D (5 bases). Germline assignment: CDR1 MNHEY and CDR2 SVGAGI. The CDR3 runs to 14 residues. V was pared by 5 bases and J by 9 bases, with 17 bases between. The CDR3 reads CASSPGVAWAEQFF. In nucleotides, the CDR3 is TGTGCCAGCAGTCCCGGGGTGGCGTGGGCTGAGCAGTTCTTC.

The chain is built from TRBV14 and TRBJ2-1; D may be TRBD1 (5 bases). Trimming took 3 bases from V and 10 from J, leaving 13 bases between them. Germline V gene lookup returns CDR1 SGHDN and CDR2 FVKESK. CDR3 length equals 13 residues. The CDR3 reads CASSQVIAGEQFF. CDR3 DNA: TGTGCCAGCAGCCAGGTAATAGCAGGGGAGCAGTTCTTC. The full variable domain, with the rest looked up from reference TRBV14 and TRBJ2-1, is EAGVTQFPSHSVIEKGQTVTLRCDPISGHDNLYWYRRVMGKEIKFLLHFVKESKQDESGMPNNRFLAERTGGTYSTLKVQPAELEDSGVYFCASSQVIAGEQFFGPGTRLTVL.